These 10 T cell receptor beta chains originate from one sample sequenced in a study of CD8 T cells in Susac syndrome. Reverse transcription used about 0.45 to 1 ug RNA and random hexamers. TCRdb analysed the immunoSEQ multiplex PCR reads with MiXCR anew, one entry per CDR3 protein. The table lists more than 110,000 distinct CDR3 sequences, around 94% of them singletons. The material sequenced was CD8+ T cells from PBMCs. The receptors stem from a human donor in good health.

The V call is TRBV9, the J call TRBJ2-7; 11 positions match TRBD2. CDR1 SGDLS and CDR2 YYNGEE come from the germline V gene. Trimming cost V 0 bases and J 4 bases; bases outside gene matches: 3. CDR3 length: 15 amino acids. CDR3 amino acids: CASSVGGTSGYEQYF. As DNA, the CDR3 is TGTGCCAGCAGCGTAGGAGGGACTAGCGGTTACGAGCAGTACTTC.

This clonotype was recorded only once. This chain uses TRBV12-3 or TRBV12-4 with TRBJ1-2; 9 bases map to TRBD1. Germline trimming cut 5 bases from V and 7 bases from J; bases unmatched to any gene: 5. The CDR3 sequence is 13 residues long. The DNA of the CDR3 is TGTGCCAGCAGTCTGGGGACAGGGTCTGGCTACACCTTC. This gives the protein CASSLGTGSGYTF.

This clonotype was picked up one time. The chain employs TRBV13 and TRBJ1-1, with D tentatively TRBD1 (5 bases). Deletions cut 2 bases from V and 2 bases from J, with 12 bases between. CDR1 is PRHDT, CDR2 FYEKMQ, per germline (reference sequence). The CDR3 extends over 15 amino acids. The CDR3 loop reads CASSLLGASNTEAFF. The CDR3 nucleotides are TGTGCCAGCAGCTTACTAGGGGCTTCTAACACTGAAGCTTTCTTT.

The V call is TRBV6-6, the J call TRBJ2-7; 11 bases map to TRBD2. Losses at the gene ends were 7 bases for V and 1 base for J; bases not matched to a gene: 9. This CDR3 has 16 residues. Germline CDR1 and CDR2: MNHNY and SVGAGI (reference sequence). CDR3 DNA: TGTGCCAGCAAATCACTAGCGGGAGAGGTGTCCTACGAGCAGTACTTC. This encodes CASKSLAGEVSYEQYF.

The sample holds a few counts of this clonotype. The chain is built from TRBV27 and TRBJ2-6; D gene unclear. The germline V and J ends were trimmed by 3 bases and 0 bases, with 3 bases remaining between them. Germline CDR1 is MNHEY and CDR2 is SMNVEV (reference sequence). The CDR3 extends over 14 amino acids. CDR3 sequence (DNA): TGTGCCAGCAGTTTGGGCTCTGGGGCCAACGTCCTGACTTTC. The encoded protein is CASSLGSGANVLTF.

V is TRBV30 and J is TRBJ1-1; D not resolved. The CDR3 sequence is 11 residues long. Germline loops: CDR1 GTSNPN, CDR2 SVGIG (reference sequence). V lost 4 bases and J 4 bases, leaving 7 bases between the germline ends. The CDR3 region is CAWTDGTEAFF. Here the CDR3 DNA reads TGTGCCTGGACGGACGGCACTGAAGCTTTCTTT. Full variable domain (rest looked up from reference TRBV30 and TRBJ1-1): SQTIHQWPATLVQPVGSPLSLECTVEGTSNPNLYWYRQAAGRGLQLLFYSVGIGQISSEVPQNLSASRPQDRQFILSSKKLLLSDSGFYLCAWTDGTEAFFGQGTRLTVV.

This chain uses TRBV30 with TRBJ1-1; no firm D call. Germline values: CDR1 GTSNPN, CDR2 SVGIG (reference sequence). Trimming took 7 bases from V and 8 from J, leaving 17 bases between them. This CDR3 has 12 residues. The chain's CDR3 is CASSRGEPEAFF. As DNA, the CDR3 is TGTGCCTCGAGCCGCGGGGAACCCGAAGCTTTCTTT. The full variable domain, rest sourced from reference TRBV30 and TRBJ1-1, is SQTIHQWPATLVQPVGSPLSLECTVEGTSNPNLYWYRQAAGRGLQLLFYSVGIGQISSEVPQNLSASRPQDRQFILSSKKLLLSDSGFYLCASSRGEPEAFFGQGTRLTVV.

The CDR3 nucleotides are TGTGCCAGCAGTTTTAGGGAGACCCAGTACTTC. This codes for CASSFRETQYF. The rearrangement joins TRBV12-3 or TRBV12-4 to TRBJ2-5; unclear D gene. The V gene lost 3 bases and the J gene lost 5 bases, with 4 bases spanning the gap. This CDR3 region has 11 residues.

The rearrangement joins TRBV25-1 to TRBJ2-7, with no clear D. From germline, CDR1 is MGHDK and CDR2 SYGVNS. The CDR3 sequence is 13 residues long. Trimming pared 3 bases from V and 0 bases from J, leaving 6 bases between. In DNA, the CDR3 is TGTGCCAGCAGTGAGTACAGCTCCTACGAGCAGTACTTC. It yields the protein CASSEYSSYEQYF.

The chain uses TRBV30 and TRBJ2-1; 7 bases line up with TRBD1. Trimming removed 1 base from V and 8 bases from J; junction bases left unmatched: 5. The CDR3 has 13 residues. Germline V lookup: CDR1 GTSNPN, CDR2 SVGIG (reference sequence). CDR3 coding DNA: TGTGCCTGGAGTGGGGACAGCGGAGATGAGCAGTTCTTC. Protein product: CAWSGDSGDEQFF.